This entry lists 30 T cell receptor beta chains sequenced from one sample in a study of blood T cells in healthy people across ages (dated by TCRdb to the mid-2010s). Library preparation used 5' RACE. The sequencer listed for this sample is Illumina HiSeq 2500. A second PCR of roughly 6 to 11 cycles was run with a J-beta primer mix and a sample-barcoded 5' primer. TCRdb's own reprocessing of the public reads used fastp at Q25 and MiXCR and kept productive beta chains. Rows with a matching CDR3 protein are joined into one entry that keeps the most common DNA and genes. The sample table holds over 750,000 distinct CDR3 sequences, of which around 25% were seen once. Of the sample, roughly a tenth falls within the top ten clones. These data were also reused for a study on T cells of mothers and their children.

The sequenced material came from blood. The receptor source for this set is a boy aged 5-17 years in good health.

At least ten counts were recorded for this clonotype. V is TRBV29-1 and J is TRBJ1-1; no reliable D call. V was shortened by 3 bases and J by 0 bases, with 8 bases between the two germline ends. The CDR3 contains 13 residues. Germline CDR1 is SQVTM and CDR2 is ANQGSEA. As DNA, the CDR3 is TGCAGCGTTGAGAGGCGTCTGAACACTGAAGCTTTCTTT. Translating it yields CSVERRLNTEAFF.

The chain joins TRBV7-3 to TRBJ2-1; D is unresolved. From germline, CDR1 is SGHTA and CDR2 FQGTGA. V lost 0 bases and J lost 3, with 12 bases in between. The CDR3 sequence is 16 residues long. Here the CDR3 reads CASSLTFTANYNEQFF. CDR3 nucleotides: TGTGCCAGCAGCTTAACGTTTACGGCCAACTACAATGAGCAGTTCTTC.

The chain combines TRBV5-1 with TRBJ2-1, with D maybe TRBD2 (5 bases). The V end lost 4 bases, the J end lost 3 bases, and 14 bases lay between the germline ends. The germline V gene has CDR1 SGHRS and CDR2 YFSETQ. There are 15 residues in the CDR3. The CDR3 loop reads CASSPSPKVYNEQFF. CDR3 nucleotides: TGCGCCAGCAGCCCTAGCCCGAAGGTCTACAATGAGCAGTTCTTC.

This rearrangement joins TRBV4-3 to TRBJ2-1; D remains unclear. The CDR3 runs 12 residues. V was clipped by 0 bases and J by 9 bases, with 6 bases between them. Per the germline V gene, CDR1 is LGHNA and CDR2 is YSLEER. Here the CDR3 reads CASSQEIGEQFF. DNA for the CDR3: TGCGCCAGCAGCCAAGAGATTGGTGAGCAGTTCTTC.

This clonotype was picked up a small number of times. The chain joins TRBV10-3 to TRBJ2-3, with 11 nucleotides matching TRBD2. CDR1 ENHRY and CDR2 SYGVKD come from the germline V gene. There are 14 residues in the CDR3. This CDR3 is CAIAGGPSTDTQYF. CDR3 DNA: TGTGCTATAGCGGGAGGGCCAAGCACAGATACGCAGTATTTT.

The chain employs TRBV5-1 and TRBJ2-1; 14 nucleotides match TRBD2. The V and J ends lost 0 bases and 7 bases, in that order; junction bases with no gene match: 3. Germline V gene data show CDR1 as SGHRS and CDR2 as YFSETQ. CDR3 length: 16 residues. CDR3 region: CASSLVTSGRGNEQFF. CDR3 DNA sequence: TGCGCCAGCAGCTTGGTGACTAGCGGGAGGGGGAATGAGCAGTTCTTC.

The CDR3 DNA sequence: TGCGCCAGCAGCCAAGAACAGGCGGGGGCGCTGAGGGAAAAACTGTTTTTT. It codes for CASSQEQAGALREKLFF. This chain connects TRBV4-1 to TRBJ1-4; D may be TRBD1 (6 bases). Trimming took 0 bases from V and 8 from J, leaving 19 bases between them. Germline assignment: CDR1 MGHRA and CDR2 YSYEKL. There are 17 residues in the CDR3.

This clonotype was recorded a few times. The CDR3 spells CASSLGPPGGLNEQYF. The CDR3 DNA reads TGTGCCAGCAGCTTAGGGCCCCCGGGGGGGCTGAACGAGCAGTACTTC. The gene calls are TRBV7-3 and TRBJ2-7; TRBD2 matches 8 bases. The ends lost 2 bases at V and 5 bases at J; junction bases unmatched: 11. CDR3 size: 16 residues. Germline V gene lookup returns CDR1 SGHTA and CDR2 FQGTGA.

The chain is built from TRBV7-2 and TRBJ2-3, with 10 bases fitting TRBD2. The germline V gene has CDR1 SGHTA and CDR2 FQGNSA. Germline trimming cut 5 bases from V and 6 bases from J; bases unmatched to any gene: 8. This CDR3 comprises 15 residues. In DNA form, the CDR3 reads TGTGCCAGCAGCAACCTCCTAGCGGGGGCGGATACGCAGTATTTT. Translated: CASSNLLAGADTQYF.

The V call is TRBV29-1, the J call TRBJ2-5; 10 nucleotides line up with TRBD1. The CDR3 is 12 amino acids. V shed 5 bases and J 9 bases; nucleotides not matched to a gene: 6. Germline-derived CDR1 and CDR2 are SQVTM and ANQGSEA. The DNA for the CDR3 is TGCAGCGTTCAAGGGACAGGGGAGGCCCAGTACTTC. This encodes CSVQGTGEAQYF.

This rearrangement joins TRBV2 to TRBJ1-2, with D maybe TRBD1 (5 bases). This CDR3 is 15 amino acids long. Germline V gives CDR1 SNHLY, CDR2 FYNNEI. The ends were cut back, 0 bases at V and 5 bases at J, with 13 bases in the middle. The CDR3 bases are TGTGCCAGCAGTGAAGCGCGGGCAGGGAGGTATGGCTACACCTTC. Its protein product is CASSEARAGRYGYTF.

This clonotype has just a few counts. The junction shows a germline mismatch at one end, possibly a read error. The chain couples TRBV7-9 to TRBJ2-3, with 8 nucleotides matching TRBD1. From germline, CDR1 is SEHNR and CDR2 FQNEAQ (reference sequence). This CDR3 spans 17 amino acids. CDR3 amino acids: CAGSPPEWQGASDTQYF. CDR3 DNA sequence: TGTGCCGGCAGCCCCCCCGAGTGGCAGGGGGCATCAGATACGCAGTATTTT.

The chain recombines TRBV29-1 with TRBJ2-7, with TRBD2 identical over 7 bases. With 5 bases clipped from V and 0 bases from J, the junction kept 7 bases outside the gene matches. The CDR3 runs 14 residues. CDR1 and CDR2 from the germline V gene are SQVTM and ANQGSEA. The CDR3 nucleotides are TGCAGCGTTCTGCGGGAGTTAAGCTCCTACGAGCAGTACTTC. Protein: CSVLRELSSYEQYF.

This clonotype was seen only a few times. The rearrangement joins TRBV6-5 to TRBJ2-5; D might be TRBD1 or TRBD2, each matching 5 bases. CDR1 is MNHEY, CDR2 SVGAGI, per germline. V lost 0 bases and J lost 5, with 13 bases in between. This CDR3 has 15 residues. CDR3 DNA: TGTGCCAGCAGTTACTCAGTTGGGGGAGCCGAGACCCAGTACTTC. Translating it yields CASSYSVGGAETQYF.

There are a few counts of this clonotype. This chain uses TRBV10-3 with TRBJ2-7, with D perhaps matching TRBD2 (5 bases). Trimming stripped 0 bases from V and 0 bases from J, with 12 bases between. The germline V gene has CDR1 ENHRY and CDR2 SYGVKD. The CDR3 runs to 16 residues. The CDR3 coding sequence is TGTGCCATCAGTGAGTCCGGGGAAGCTTTCTCCTACGAGCAGTACTTC. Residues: CAISESGEAFSYEQYF.

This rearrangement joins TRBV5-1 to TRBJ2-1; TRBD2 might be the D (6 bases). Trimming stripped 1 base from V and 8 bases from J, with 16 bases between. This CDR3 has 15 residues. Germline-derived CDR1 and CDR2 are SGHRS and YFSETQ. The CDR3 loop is CASSLKWQGGHEQFF. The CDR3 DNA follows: TGCGCCAGCAGCTTGAAGTGGCAGGGAGGCCATGAGCAGTTCTTC.

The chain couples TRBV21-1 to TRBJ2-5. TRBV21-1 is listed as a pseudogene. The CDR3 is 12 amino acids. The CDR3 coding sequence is TGTGCCAGCAGCAAATTACCCAGTGCCCAGTACTTC. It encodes CASSKLPSAQYF.

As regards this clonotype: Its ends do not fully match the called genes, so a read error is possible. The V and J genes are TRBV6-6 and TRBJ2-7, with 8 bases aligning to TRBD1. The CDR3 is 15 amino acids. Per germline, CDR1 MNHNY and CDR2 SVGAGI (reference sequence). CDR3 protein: CASRTLRDRPYERYF. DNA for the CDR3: TGTGCCAGCAGAACTCTCCGGGACAGGCCCTACGAGCGGTACTTC.

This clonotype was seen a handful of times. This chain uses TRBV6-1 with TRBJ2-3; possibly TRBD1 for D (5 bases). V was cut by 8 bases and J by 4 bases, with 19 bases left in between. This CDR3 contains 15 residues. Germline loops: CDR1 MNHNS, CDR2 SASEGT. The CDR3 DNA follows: TGTGCCAGCGTCCTAGGAACAGGCCGGGCAGATACGCAGTATTTT. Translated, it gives CASVLGTGRADTQYF.

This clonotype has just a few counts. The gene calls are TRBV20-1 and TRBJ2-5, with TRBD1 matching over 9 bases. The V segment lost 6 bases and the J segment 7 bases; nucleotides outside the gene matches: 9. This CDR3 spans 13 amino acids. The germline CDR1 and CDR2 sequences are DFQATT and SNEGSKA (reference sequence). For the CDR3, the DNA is TGCAGTGCCAGGGGACAGGGCATGGGGACCCAGTACTTC. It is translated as CSARGQGMGTQYF.

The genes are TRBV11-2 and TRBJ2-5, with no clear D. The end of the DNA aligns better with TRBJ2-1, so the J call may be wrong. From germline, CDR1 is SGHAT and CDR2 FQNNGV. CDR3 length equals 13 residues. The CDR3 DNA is TGTGCCAGCAGCTCCCGGGCAGGCCCAAAACAGTTCTTC. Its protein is CASSSRAGPKQFF.

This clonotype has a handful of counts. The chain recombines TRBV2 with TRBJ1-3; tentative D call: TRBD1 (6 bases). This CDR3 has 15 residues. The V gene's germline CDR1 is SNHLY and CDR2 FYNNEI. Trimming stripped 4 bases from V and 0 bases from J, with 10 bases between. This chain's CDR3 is CASSVGDTSGNTIYF. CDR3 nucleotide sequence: TGTGCCAGCAGTGTCGGGGACACCTCTGGAAACACCATATATTTT.

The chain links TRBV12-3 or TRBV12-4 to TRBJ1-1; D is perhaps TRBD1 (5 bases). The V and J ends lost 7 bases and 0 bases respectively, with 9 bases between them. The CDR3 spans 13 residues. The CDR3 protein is CASKQDLNTEAFF. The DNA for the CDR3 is TGTGCCAGCAAACAGGACCTGAACACTGAAGCTTTCTTT.

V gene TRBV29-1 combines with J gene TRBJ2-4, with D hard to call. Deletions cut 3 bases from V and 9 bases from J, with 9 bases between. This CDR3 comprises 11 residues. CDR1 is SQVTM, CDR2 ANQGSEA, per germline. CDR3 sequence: CSVEVRGIQYF. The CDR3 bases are TGCAGCGTTGAGGTCAGAGGCATTCAGTACTTC.

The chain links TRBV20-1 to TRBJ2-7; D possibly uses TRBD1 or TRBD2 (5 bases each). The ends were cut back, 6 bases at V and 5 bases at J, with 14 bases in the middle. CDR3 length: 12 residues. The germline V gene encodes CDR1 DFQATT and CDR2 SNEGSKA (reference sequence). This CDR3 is CSANRDLDEQYF. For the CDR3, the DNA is TGCAGTGCCAACCGGGACCTTGACGAGCAGTACTTC.

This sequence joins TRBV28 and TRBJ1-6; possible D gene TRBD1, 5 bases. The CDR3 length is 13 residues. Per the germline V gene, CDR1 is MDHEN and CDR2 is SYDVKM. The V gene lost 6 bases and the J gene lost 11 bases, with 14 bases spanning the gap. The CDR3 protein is CASRPEGSAPLHF. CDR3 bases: TGTGCCAGCAGACCCGAGGGGTCAGCACCCCTCCACTTT.

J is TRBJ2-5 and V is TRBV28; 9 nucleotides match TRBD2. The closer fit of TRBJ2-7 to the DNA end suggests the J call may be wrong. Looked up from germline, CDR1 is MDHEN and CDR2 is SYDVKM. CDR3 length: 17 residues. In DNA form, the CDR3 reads TGTGCCAGCAGCTTAGGCCCTACTAGCGGGTGGTACTACGAGCAGTACTTC. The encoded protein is CASSLGPTSGWYYEQYF.

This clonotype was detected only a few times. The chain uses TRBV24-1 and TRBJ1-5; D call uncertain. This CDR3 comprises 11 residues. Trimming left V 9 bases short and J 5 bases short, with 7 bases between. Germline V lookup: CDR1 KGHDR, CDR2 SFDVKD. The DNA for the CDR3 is TGTGCCACCGGAGTTGATCAGCCCCAGCATTTT. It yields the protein CATGVDQPQHF.

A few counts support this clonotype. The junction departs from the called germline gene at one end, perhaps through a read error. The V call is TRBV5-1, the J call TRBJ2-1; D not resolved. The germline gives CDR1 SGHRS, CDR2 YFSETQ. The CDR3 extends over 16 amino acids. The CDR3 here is CASSLAGVSSYNEQFF. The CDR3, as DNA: TGTGCCAGCAGCTTGGCCGGCGTCAGCTCCTACAATGAGCAGTTCTTC.

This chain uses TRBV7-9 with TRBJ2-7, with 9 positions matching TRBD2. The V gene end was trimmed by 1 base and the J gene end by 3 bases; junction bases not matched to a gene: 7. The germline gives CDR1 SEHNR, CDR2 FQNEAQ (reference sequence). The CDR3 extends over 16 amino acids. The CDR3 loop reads CASSLVEISGSYEQYF. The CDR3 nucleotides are TGTGCCAGCAGCTTAGTTGAGATTAGCGGGAGCTACGAGCAGTACTTC.